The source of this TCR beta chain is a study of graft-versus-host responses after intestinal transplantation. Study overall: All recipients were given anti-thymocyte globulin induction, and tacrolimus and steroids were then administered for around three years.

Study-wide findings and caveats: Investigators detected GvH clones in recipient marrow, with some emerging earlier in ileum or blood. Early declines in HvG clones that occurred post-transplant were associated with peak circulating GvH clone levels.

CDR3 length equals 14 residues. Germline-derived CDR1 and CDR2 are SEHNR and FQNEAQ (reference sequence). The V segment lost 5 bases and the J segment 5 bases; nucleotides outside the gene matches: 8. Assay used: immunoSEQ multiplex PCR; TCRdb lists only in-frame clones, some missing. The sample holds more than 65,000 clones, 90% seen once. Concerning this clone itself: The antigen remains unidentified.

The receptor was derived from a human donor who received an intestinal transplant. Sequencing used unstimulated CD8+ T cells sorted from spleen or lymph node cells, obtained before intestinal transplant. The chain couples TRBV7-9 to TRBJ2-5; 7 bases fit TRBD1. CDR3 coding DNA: TGTGCCAGCAGCCGATACAGGGGTGGGGAGACCCAGTACTTC. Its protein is CASSRYRGGETQYF.